Listed below are T cell receptor beta chains from one sample, sequenced in a study of early T cells in non-severe SARS-CoV-2 infection. TCRdb reprocessed the 5' RACE reads with MiXCR, giving one entry per CDR3 protein. The data show 50,000 or so distinct CDR3 sequences, roughly 4.5% seen once. Sequenced input: whole blood. The receptors originated from an adult who was a healthcare worker with PCR-confirmed SARS-CoV-2 infection or an uninfected control (not recorded which). Both conserved end residues are part of each CDR3. The order of the fields is J gene, D gene, V gene, clone size, CDR3 DNA, CDR3 protein. The D gene is left open where the match is weak. Rows give clone size only sometimes, using once, few, many, or a class for an expanded clone.

TRBJ1-4 TRBD1 TRBV7-9 many TGTGCCAGCAGCCGCGCTTCCGGGACAGACAATGAAAAACTGTTTTTT CASSRASGTDNEKLFF
TRBJ1-2 - TRBV6-6 many TGTGCCAGCAGATGGAGGGATTATGGCTACACCTTC CASRWRDYGYTF
TRBJ2-7 TRBD1 TRBV2 - TGTGCCAGCGGTCGGGACAGGGGGGACCACGAGCAGTACTTC CASGRDRGDHEQYF
TRBJ1-4 - TRBV3-1 many TGTGCCAGCAGCCCACTCGGACGGAATAATGAAAAACTGTTTTTT CASSPLGRNNEKLFF
TRBJ2-5 TRBD1 TRBV7-3 many TGTGCCAGCAGCTTAACGGGACAGGGTAGAGAGACCCAGTACTTC CASSLTGQGRETQYF
TRBJ2-4 TRBD2 TRBV14 few TGTGCCAGCAGCCCTTTAGCTAGCGGGAAAAACATTCAGTACTTC CASSPLASGKNIQYF
TRBJ1-1 TRBD1 TRBV20-1 many TGCAGTGCTAGAGGACAGGGAGGAAACACTGAAGCTTTCTTT CSARGQGGNTEAFF
TRBJ2-7 - TRBV10-3 many TGTGCCATCGGTGAAGGGGACGAGCAGTACTTC CAIGEGDEQYF
TRBJ2-3 - TRBV6-1 many TGTGCCATCACACAGACAACTAGCACAGATACGCAGTATTTT CAITQTTSTDTQYF
TRBJ2-1 TRBD2 TRBV5-1 few TGCGCCAGCAGCTTGGGTCGGGGACTAGCGAGGTTGTACAATGAGCAGTTCTTC CASSLGRGLARLYNEQFF
TRBJ2-4 - TRBV20-1 many TGCAGTGCTGGAGGACAGCACAAAAACATTCAGTACTTC CSAGGQHKNIQYF
TRBJ1-5 TRBD1 TRBV27 many TGTGCCAGCAGTTTGCAGGGGGCAGGTCAGCCCCAGCATTTT CASSLQGAGQPQHF
TRBJ1-1 - TRBV7-9 - TGTGCCAGCAGCTTTCTAGTCGCTGAAGCTTTCTTT CASSFLVAEAFF
TRBJ2-7 TRBD2 TRBV2 few TGTGCCAGCAGTGCCACTTTAGCGGGGGAATACGAAGAGCAGTACTTC CASSATLAGEYEEQYF
TRBJ2-7 - TRBV7-9 many TGTGCCAGCAGCTCAGGTGATCGGTCCCTTTTACGCGAGCAGTACTTC CASSSGDRSLLREQYF
TRBJ2-2 TRBD1 TRBV6-2/TRBV6-3 many TGTGCCAGCAGTTACCCTGCAGGGGGCGCCGACACCGGGGAGCTGTTTTTT CASSYPAGGADTGELFF
TRBJ2-2 - TRBV30 - TGTGCCTGTCCCGACACCGCGAACACCGGGGAGCTGTTTTTT CACPDTANTGELFF
TRBJ1-2 - TRBV9 few TGTGCCAGCAGCGTAGGGCAGCGGCACTATGGCTACACCTTC CASSVGQRHYGYTF
TRBJ2-5 - TRBV14 few TGTGCCAGCAGCCCGGGCCTGTACCAAGAGACCCAGTACTTC CASSPGLYQETQYF
TRBJ2-2 - TRBV5-1 few TGCGCCAGCAGCTTCGGGGGGACAATGAACACCGGGGAGCTGTTTTTT CASSFGGTMNTGELFF
TRBJ1-2 - TRBV7-3 few TGTGCCAGCAGCGGAGTCAACGATCTTACTCGGGGGGAACGGAAAGCGTATGGCTACACCTTC CASSGVNDLTRGERKAYGYTF
TRBJ2-1 - TRBV18 few TGTGCCAGCTCACCTGGAACGACAGCACACAATGAGCAGTTCTTC CASSPGTTAHNEQFF
TRBJ2-1 - TRBV29-1 many TGCAGCGTCGACCGAATATACACCTACAATGAGCAGTTCTTC CSVDRIYTYNEQFF
TRBJ2-7 TRBD1 TRBV20-1 few TGCAGTGCTAGGACAGGGGGCGCGAACTTGTACGAGCAGTACTTC CSARTGGANLYEQYF
TRBJ2-7 - TRBV7-7 many TGTGCCAGCAGCTTGCAGGGTGGCTACGAGCAGTACTTC CASSLQGGYEQYF
TRBJ2-3 - TRBV2 many TGTGCCAGCAGATGGTCTACAGATACGCAGTATTTT CASRWSTDTQYF
TRBJ1-1 TRBD1 TRBV20-1 many TGCAGTGCTAGCCCGACAGGGATCACTGAAGCTTTCTTT CSASPTGITEAFF
TRBJ2-2 - TRBV15 few TGTGCCACCAGCAGAGTTAGGTTCCCGAACACCGGGGAGCTGTTTTTT CATSRVRFPNTGELFF
TRBJ2-4 TRBD1 TRBV20-1 many TGCAGTGCCGGATACAGGGGGCGGAGGGGCATTCAGTACTTC CSAGYRGRRGIQYF
TRBJ1-1 - TRBV7-9 many TGTGCCAGCAGCTTCCTTAGAGGCACTGAAGCTTTCTTT CASSFLRGTEAFF
TRBJ1-1 TRBD1 TRBV12-3/TRBV12-4 many TGTGCCAGCAGCCTGGACAGGATGAACACTGAAGCTTTCTTT CASSLDRMNTEAFF
TRBJ2-1 - TRBV25-1 many TGTGCCAGCAGCCAAACGGCTAGGCCCTACAATGAGCAGTTCTTC CASSQTARPYNEQFF
TRBJ1-4 TRBD1 TRBV7-3 - TGTGCCAGCAGCCGGGGGACAGGGGCTAATGAAAAACTGTTTTTT CASSRGTGANEKLFF
TRBJ1-6 - TRBV11-2 - TGTGCCAGCAGCCCCGGGACATCTAATTCACCCCTCCACTTT CASSPGTSNSPLHF
TRBJ2-1 TRBD2 TRBV5-6 many TGTGCCAGCAGCGCACAGACTAGCGGGGGGTACAATGAGCAGTTCTTC CASSAQTSGGYNEQFF
TRBJ1-2 - TRBV12-3/TRBV12-4 - TGTGCCAGCAGTCCCACAGGTGGCGATCACTATGGCTACACCTTC CASSPTGGDHYGYTF
TRBJ2-2 - TRBV7-9 - TGTGCCAGCAGCTCACTCGACTCCCGAACCGGGGAGCTGTTTTTT CASSSLDSRTGELFF
TRBJ1-1 - TRBV10-2 many TGCGCCAGCAGTGAAGGGGGAACTGAAGCTTTCTTT CASSEGGTEAFF
TRBJ1-6 TRBD1 TRBV19 many TGTGCCAGTAGACCTCCACAGGGGAATCAAAATTCACCCCTCCACTTT CASRPPQGNQNSPLHF
TRBJ1-1 TRBD1 TRBV6-5 few TGTGCCAGCAGCGCCCCAGGGGGCACTGAAGCTTTCTTT CASSAPGGTEAFF
TRBJ2-2 TRBD2 TRBV14 many TGTGCCAGCAGCCCCCTCGGAGCGGGAGGCCGGGAGCTGTTTTTT CASSPLGAGGRELFF
TRBJ1-1 TRBD1 TRBV5-1 many TGCGCCAGCCGATATGGACAGGGGCACACTGAAGCTTTCTTT CASRYGQGHTEAFF
TRBJ2-7 - TRBV7-9 many TGTGCCAGCAGCTTAGACCAGGGATACGAGCAGTACTTC CASSLDQGYEQYF
TRBJ2-1 TRBD2 TRBV5-1 many TGCGCCAGCAGCTTCCTGGGACTAGCGGGAGACGATGAGCAGTTCTTC CASSFLGLAGDDEQFF
TRBJ2-4 - TRBV9 many TGTGCCAGCAGCCCGCGGGTCGGCACGGCACTAGCCAAAAACATTCAGTACTTC CASSPRVGTALAKNIQYF
TRBJ2-7 TRBD2 TRBV10-3 - TGTGCCATCAGAAAACCGGGACTAGCGGGCCCCTCCTACGAGCAGTACTTC CAIRKPGLAGPSYEQYF
TRBJ1-4 TRBD1 TRBV18 - TGTGCCAGCTCACCGTGGGGGGGGACAGAAGATAATGAAAAACTGTTTTTT CASSPWGGTEDNEKLFF
TRBJ2-7 TRBD1 TRBV10-3 - TGTGCCATCAGTGGCCCGGGACAGAGAGGGGAACTCTACGAGCAGTACTTC CAISGPGQRGELYEQYF
TRBJ2-1 TRBD2 TRBV27 - TGTGCCAGCAGGAATAGCGGGGGGGCCAACAATGAGCAGTTCTTC CASRNSGGANNEQFF
TRBJ1-3 TRBD1 TRBV6-6 - TGTGCCAGCAGGGGACAGGATGGAAACACCATATATTTT CASRGQDGNTIYF
TRBJ1-5 - TRBV21-1 many TGTGCCAGCAGCAAAGGAAAAGACCGTCCCCAGCATTTT CASSKGKDRPQHF
TRBJ2-7 TRBD2 TRBV6-1 many TGTGCCAGCAGTGAAGGACTAGCGGGCTCCTACGAGCAGTACTTC CASSEGLAGSYEQYF
TRBJ2-7 - TRBV7-2 - TGTGCCAGCAGCTTGGATAGCAATTCGTATGAGCAGTACTTC CASSLDSNSYEQYF
TRBJ2-2 - TRBV4-2 many TGTGCCAGCAGCCCCGGCTCTCTCGAGGTGAACACCGGGGAGCTGTTTTTT CASSPGSLEVNTGELFF
TRBJ2-3 - TRBV14 - TGTGCCAGCAGCCAAGTCGGCACAGATACGCAGTATTTT CASSQVGTDTQYF